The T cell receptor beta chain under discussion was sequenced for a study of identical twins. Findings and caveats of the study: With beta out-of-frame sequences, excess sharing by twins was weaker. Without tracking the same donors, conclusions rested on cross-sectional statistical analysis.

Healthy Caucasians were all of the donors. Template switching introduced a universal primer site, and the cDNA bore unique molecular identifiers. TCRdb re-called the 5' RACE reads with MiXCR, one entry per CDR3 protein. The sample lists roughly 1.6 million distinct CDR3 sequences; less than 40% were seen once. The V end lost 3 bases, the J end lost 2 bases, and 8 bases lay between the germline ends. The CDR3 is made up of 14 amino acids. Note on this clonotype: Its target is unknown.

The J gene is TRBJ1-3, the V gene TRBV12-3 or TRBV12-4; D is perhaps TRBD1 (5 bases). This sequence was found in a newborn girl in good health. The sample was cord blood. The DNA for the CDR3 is TGTGCCAGCAGTTTGGGGCTACCTGGAAACACCATATATTTT. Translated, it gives CASSLGLPGNTIYF.